This passage covers 11 T cell receptor beta chains from one sample sequenced in a study of cytomegalovirus exposure and HLA in healthy donors. Use of 60 Vbeta and 13 Jbeta primers characterized the PCR. Clones were sequenced by immunoSEQ multiplex PCR, and TCRdb holds only the in-frame ones, with some missing. The sample records more than 95,000 clones, 76% being singletons. The sequencing input was PBMCs. These receptors were collected from a woman between 18 and 29 years old in good health and CMV-seropositive.

In DNA, the CDR3 is TGTGCCAGCAGTCAGGGGAACACTGAAGCTTTCTTT. Translated: CASSQGNTEAFF. This chain joins TRBV6-5 and TRBJ1-1, with a tentative D call TRBD1 (5 bases). Trimming took off 5 bases at V and 1 base at J, with 5 bases between the two ends. This CDR3 contains 12 residues. CDR1 is MNHEY and CDR2 is SVGAGI in the germline V gene.

This chain uses TRBV2 with TRBJ1-1, with 8 bases identical to TRBD1. CDR3 length: 13 residues. Germline loops: CDR1 SNHLY, CDR2 FYNNEI. V was pared by 7 bases and J by 6 bases, with 7 bases of the junction left unmatched. DNA of the CDR3: TGTGCCAGCACCGCAGGGGGCCCCGCTGAAGCTTTCTTT. This encodes CASTAGGPAEAFF.

V is TRBV5-4 and J is TRBJ2-1, with 8 bases identical to TRBD1. V dropped 3 bases and J dropped 9; count of bases not matched to a gene: 2. The CDR3 length is 12 residues. Germline V gives CDR1 SGHNT, CDR2 YYREEE (reference sequence). CDR3 amino acids: CASSSTGAEQFF. The CDR3 nucleotides read TGTGCCAGCAGCTCGACAGGGGCTGAGCAGTTCTTC.

The rearrangement uses TRBV13 and TRBJ2-2, with 8 nucleotides matching TRBD1. J was trimmed by 4 bases and V by 5 bases; bases with no gene match: 3. Germline loops: CDR1 PRHDT, CDR2 FYEKMQ (reference sequence). The CDR3 loop spans 14 amino acids. CDR3 sequence (DNA): TGTGCCAGCAGCCGGGGACAGGCCACCGGGGAGCTGTTTTTT. Translated, it gives CASSRGQATGELFF.

The chain recombines TRBV9 with TRBJ1-2; maybe TRBD1 (6 bases). Trimming cost V 3 bases and J 6 bases, with 27 bases left between them. This CDR3 has 18 amino acids. CDR1 SGDLS and CDR2 YYNGEE come from the germline V gene. In nucleotides, the CDR3 is TGTGCCAGCAGCGAGTCAGGGGCAGGGCTGATGGCTATCAATGGCTACACCTTC. Its translation: CASSESGAGLMAINGYTF.

This rearrangement joins TRBV5-1 to TRBJ2-7; 11 bases map to TRBD1. Germline V gene sequence: CDR1 SGHRS, CDR2 YFSETQ. The CDR3 is 16 residues long. The J segment lost 4 bases and the V segment lost 0 bases, leaving 6 bases of the junction unmatched. The CDR3 protein is CASSLAQDRGRYEQYF. CDR3 DNA sequence: TGCGCCAGCAGCTTGGCCCAGGACAGGGGGCGATACGAGCAGTACTTC.

The chain has TRBV5-1 and TRBJ2-7; 7 bases fit TRBD2. The V and J ends lost 4 bases and 0 bases, in that order; junction bases with no gene match: 7. The length of the CDR3 is 15 residues. Germline V gives CDR1 SGHRS, CDR2 YFSETQ. CDR3 sequence reads: CASSPVGGSSYEQYF. The CDR3 coding sequence is TGCGCCAGCAGCCCGGTCGGGGGGAGCTCCTACGAGCAGTACTTC.

The rearrangement joins TRBV6-6 to TRBJ1-1, with D uncertain. The CDR3 consists of 14 residues. Trimming stripped 5 bases from V and 0 bases from J, with 10 bases between. Looked up from germline, CDR1 is MNHNY and CDR2 is SVGAGI (reference sequence). The CDR3 region has the DNA TGTGCCAGCAGTACCACAGATTTGAACACTGAAGCTTTCTTT. Amino acid sequence: CASSTTDLNTEAFF.

The V call is TRBV11-2, the J call TRBJ2-2, with 14 bases identical to TRBD2. The germline CDR1 and CDR2 sequences are SGHAT and FQNNGV. The CDR3 contains 18 residues. V lost 4 bases, J lost 5 bases, and 9 bases stayed unmatched. In nucleotides, the CDR3 is TGTGCCAGCAGCTCCACGACTAGCGGGAGGGCGAGAACCGGGGAGCTGTTTTTT. It translates to CASSSTTSGRARTGELFF.

CDR3 sequence (DNA): TGCGCCAGCAGTCAATGGTCCTACTGGCGGGATGCCTACGAGCAGTACTTC. Amino acids: CASSQWSYWRDAYEQYF. The chain couples TRBV23-1 to TRBJ2-7; D may be TRBD2 (6 bases). Being an ORF, TRBV23-1 has a function that is uncertain. The CDR3 is made up of 17 amino acids. V dropped 1 base and J dropped 2 bases, with 18 bases sitting between them.

This clone turned up a few times. The chain has TRBV4-1 and TRBJ1-5, with 7 nucleotides matching TRBD1. The V segment lost 7 bases and the J segment 7 bases; nucleotides outside the gene matches: 13. This CDR3 has 15 amino acids. Germline assignment: CDR1 MGHRA and CDR2 YSYEKL. CDR3 sequence: CASTPQTGLGQPQHF. CDR3 sequence (DNA): TGCGCCAGCACCCCTCAGACAGGGCTAGGGCAGCCCCAGCATTTT.